Following are 3 T cell receptor beta chains from one sample sequenced in a study of CD8+ T cells in alopecia areata. Sequencing used cDNA as its template, made by extracting RNA and reverse transcribing it. The data were produced by immunoSEQ multiplex PCR, yet TCRdb's version contains in-frame clones alone and is incomplete. The repertoire holds about 200,000 clones, with 55% to 70% as singletons. The treatment was: oral pan-JAK inhibitor, 5-10 mg twice daily. The sample consisted of CD4+ T cells sorted from blood, taken at week 4, from a patient treated with tofacitinib. The receptors here all came from a human donor with alopecia areata.

The V and J genes are TRBV7-9 and TRBJ1-6; D may be TRBD1 (5 bases). Germline assignment: CDR1 SEHNR and CDR2 FQNEAQ (reference sequence). This CDR3 is 16 amino acids long. Trimming took 5 bases from V and 5 from J, leaving 16 bases between them. The CDR3 sequence is CASSPPGGSNNSPLHF. CDR3 DNA sequence: TGTGCCAGCAGCCCCCCGGGGGGGTCGAATAATTCACCCCTCCACTTT.

This clone came up a few times. The chain joins TRBV10-3 to TRBJ2-7, with D unclear. Germline V gene lookup returns CDR1 ENHRY and CDR2 SYGVKD. The V gene lost 6 bases and the J gene lost 7 bases, with 16 bases spanning the gap. CDR3 length equals 13 residues. CDR3 loop: CAIRELDGLEQYF. The CDR3 coding sequence is TGTGCCATCAGGGAATTAGACGGTTTGGAGCAGTACTTC.

The chain carries TRBV6-6 and TRBJ2-7; TRBD1 agrees at 10 bases. Germline V gene sequence: CDR1 MNHNY, CDR2 SVGAGI (reference sequence). V was pared by 6 bases and J by 2 bases, with 4 bases of the junction left unmatched. This CDR3 is 14 amino acids long. This CDR3 is CASRPTGGPYEQYF. CDR3 in DNA: TGTGCCAGCAGGCCGACAGGGGGCCCCTACGAGCAGTACTTC.